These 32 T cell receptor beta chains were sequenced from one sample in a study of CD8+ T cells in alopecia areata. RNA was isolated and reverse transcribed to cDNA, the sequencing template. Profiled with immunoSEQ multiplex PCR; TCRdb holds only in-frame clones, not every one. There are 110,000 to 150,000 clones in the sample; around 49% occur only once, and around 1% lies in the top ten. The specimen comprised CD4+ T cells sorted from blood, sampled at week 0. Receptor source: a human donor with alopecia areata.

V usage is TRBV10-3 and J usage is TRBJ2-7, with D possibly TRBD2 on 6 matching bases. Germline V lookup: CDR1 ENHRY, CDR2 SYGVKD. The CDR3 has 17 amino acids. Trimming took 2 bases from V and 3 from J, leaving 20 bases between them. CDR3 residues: CAISEAREAASVYEQYF. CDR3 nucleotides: TGTGCCATCAGTGAGGCGAGGGAGGCGGCTAGCGTCTACGAGCAGTACTTC.

The CDR3 region has the DNA TGCAGCGCTAAATTGACAAGTACCTACGAGCAGTACTTC. This codes for CSAKLTSTYEQYF. The chain recombines TRBV29-1 with TRBJ2-7; D ambiguous. The CDR3 runs to 13 residues. Germline CDR1 and CDR2: SQVTM and ANQGSEA. Deletions cut 7 bases from V and 2 bases from J, with 15 bases between.

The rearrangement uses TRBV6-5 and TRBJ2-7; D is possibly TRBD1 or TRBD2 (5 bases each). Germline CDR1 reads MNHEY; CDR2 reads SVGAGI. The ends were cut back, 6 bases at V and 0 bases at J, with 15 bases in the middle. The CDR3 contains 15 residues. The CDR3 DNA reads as TGTGCCAGCAGACACGCGAGGGGCGGCTCCTACGAGCAGTACTTC. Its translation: CASRHARGGSYEQYF.

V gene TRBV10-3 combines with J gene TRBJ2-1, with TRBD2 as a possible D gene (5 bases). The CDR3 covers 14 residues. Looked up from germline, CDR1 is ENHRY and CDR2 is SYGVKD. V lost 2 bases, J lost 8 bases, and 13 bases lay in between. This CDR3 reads CAISEPAPSYEQFF. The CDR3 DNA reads TGTGCCATCAGTGAGCCAGCCCCTAGCTATGAGCAGTTCTTC.

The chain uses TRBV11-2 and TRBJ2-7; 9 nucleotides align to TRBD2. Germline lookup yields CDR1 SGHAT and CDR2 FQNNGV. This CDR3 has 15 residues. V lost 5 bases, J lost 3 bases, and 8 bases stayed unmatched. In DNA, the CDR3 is TGTGCCAGCAGCCCCGGGACTAGCCGACGCTACGAGCAGTACTTC. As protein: CASSPGTSRRYEQYF.

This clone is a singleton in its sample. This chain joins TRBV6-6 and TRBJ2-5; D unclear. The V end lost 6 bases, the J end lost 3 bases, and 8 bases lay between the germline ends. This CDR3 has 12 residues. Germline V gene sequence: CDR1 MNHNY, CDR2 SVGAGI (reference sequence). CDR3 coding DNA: TGTGCCAGCAGCTCCGTAAAAGAGACCCAGTACTTC. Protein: CASSSVKETQYF.

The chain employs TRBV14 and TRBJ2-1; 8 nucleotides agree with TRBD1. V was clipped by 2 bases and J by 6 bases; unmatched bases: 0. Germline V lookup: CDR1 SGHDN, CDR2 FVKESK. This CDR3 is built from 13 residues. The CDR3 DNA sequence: TGTGCCAGCAGCCAAACAGGGGGCAATGAGCAGTTCTTC. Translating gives CASSQTGGNEQFF.

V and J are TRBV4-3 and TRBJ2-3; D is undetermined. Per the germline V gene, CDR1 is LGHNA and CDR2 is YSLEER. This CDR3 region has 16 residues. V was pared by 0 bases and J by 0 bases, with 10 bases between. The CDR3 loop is CASSQDPTPSTDTQYF. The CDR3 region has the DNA TGCGCCAGCAGCCAAGATCCTACCCCTAGCACAGATACGCAGTATTTT.

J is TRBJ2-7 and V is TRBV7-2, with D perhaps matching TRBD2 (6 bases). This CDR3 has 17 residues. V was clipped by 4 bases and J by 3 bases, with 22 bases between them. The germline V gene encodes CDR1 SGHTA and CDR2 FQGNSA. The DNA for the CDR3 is TGTGCCAGCAGCTCTACCTCCGGGCTGCGGAGGGACTACGAGCAGTACTTC. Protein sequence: CASSSTSGLRRDYEQYF.

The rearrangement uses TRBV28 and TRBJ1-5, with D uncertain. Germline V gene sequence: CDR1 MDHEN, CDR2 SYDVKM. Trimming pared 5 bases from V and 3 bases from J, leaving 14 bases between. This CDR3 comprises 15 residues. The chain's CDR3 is CASSLTQTFNQPQHF. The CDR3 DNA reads TGTGCCAGCAGTCTGACCCAAACTTTCAATCAGCCCCAGCATTTT.

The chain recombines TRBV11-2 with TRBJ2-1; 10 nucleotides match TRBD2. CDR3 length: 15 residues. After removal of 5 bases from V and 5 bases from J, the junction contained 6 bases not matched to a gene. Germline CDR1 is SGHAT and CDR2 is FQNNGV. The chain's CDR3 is CASSVSSGRHNEQFF. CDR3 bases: TGTGCCAGCAGCGTTTCTAGCGGGAGACACAATGAGCAGTTCTTC. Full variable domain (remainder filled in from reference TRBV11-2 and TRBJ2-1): EAGVAQSPRYKIIEKRQSVAFWCNPISGHATLYWYQQILGQGPKLLIQFQNNGVVDDSQLPKDRFSAERLKGVDSTLKIQPAKLEDSAVYLCASSVSSGRHNEQFFGPGTRLTVL.

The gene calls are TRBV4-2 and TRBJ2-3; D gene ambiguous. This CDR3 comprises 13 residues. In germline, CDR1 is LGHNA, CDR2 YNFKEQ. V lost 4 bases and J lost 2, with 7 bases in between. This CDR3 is CASSRSDTDTQYF. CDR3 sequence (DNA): TGTGCCAGCAGCCGATCTGACACAGATACGCAGTATTTT.

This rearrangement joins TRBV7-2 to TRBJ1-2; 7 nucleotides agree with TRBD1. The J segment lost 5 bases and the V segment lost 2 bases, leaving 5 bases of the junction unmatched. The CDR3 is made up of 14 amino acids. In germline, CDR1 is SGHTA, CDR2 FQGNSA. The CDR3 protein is CASSLRQGVYGYTF. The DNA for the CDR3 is TGTGCCAGCAGCTTAAGGCAGGGGGTATATGGCTACACCTTC.

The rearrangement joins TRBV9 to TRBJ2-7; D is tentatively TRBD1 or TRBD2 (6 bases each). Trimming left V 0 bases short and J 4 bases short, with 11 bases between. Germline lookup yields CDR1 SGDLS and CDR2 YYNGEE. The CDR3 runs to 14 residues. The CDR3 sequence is CASSVGWGAYEQYF. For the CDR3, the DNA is TGTGCCAGCAGCGTAGGATGGGGGGCTTACGAGCAGTACTTC. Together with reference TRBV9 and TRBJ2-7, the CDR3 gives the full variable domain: DSGVTQTPKHLITATGQRVTLRCSPRSGDLSVYWYQQSLDQGLQFLIQYYNGEERAKGNILERFSAQQFPDLHSELNLSSLELGDSALYFCASSVGWGAYEQYFGPGTRLTVT.

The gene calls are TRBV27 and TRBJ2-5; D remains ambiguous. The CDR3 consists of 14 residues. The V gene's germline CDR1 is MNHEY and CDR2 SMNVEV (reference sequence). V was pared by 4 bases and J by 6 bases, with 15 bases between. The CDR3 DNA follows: TGTGCCAGCAGTTCCCTAGACGGAATGAAGACCCAGTACTTC. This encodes CASSSLDGMKTQYF.

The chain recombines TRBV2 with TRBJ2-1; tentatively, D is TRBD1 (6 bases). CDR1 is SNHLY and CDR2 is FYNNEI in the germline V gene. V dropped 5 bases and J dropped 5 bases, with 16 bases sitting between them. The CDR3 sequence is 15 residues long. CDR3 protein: CASSPTGKEDNEQFF. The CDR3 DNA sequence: TGTGCCAGCAGTCCTACAGGGAAGGAAGACAATGAGCAGTTCTTC.

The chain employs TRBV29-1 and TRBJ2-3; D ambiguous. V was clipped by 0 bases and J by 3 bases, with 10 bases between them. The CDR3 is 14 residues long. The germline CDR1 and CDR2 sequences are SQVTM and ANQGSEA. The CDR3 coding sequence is TGCAGCGTTGAAGAAGGAGTAGCAACAGATACGCAGTATTTT. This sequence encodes CSVEEGVATDTQYF.

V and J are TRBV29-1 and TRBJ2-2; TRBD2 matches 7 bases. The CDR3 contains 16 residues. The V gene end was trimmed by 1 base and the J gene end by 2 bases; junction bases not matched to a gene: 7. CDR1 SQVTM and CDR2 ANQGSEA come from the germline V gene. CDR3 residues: CSVEGLPGGNTGELFF. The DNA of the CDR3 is TGCAGCGTTGAAGGTCTACCGGGGGGAAACACCGGGGAGCTGTTTTTT.

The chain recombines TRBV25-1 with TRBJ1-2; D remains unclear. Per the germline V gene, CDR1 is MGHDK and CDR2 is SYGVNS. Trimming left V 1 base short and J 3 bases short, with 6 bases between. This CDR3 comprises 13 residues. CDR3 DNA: TGTGCCAGCAGTGAATCTGTGGACTATGGCTACACCTTC. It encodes CASSESVDYGYTF.

The CDR3: CAISETGSSYEQYF. CDR3 bases: TGTGCCATCAGTGAAACAGGGAGCTCCTACGAGCAGTACTTC. The rearrangement uses TRBV10-3 and TRBJ2-7, with a weak D call TRBD1 (6 bases). Germline V lookup: CDR1 ENHRY, CDR2 SYGVKD. The CDR3 is 14 amino acids. Trimming left V 3 bases short and J 0 bases short, with 9 bases between.

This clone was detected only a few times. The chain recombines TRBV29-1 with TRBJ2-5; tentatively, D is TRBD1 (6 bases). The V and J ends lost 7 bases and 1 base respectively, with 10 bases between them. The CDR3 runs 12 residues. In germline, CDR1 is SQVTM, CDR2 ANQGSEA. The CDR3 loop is CSASTGQETQYF. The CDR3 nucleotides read TGCAGCGCCTCGACAGGCCAAGAGACCCAGTACTTC.

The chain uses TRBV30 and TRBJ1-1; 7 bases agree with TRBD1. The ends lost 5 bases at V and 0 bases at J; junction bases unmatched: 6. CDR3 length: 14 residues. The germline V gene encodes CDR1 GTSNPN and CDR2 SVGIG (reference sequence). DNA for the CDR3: TGTGCCTGGCGACAGGGACCGATGAACACTGAAGCTTTCTTT. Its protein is CAWRQGPMNTEAFF.

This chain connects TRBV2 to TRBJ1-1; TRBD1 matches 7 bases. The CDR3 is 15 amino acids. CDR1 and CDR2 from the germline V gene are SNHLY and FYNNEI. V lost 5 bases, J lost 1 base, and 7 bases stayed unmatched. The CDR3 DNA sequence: TGTGCCAGCAGTCCCAGACAGGGAAGGAACACTGAAGCTTTCTTT. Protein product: CASSPRQGRNTEAFF.

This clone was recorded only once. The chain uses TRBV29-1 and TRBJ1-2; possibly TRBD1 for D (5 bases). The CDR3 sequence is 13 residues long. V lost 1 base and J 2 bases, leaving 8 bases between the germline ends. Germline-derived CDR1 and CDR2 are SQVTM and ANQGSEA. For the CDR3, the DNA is TGCAGCGTTGAAGTCCCAGGGAACTATGGCTACACCTTC. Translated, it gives CSVEVPGNYGYTF.

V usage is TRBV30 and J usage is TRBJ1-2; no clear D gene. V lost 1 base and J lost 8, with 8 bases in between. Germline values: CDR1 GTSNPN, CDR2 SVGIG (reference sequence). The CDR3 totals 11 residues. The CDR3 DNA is TGTGCCTGGAGTGCCCCTAGGGGCTACACCTTC. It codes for CAWSAPRGYTF.

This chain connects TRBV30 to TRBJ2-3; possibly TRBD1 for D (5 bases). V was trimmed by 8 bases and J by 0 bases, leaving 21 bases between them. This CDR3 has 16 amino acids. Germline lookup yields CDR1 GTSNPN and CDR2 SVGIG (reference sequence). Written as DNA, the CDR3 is TGTGCCGGGGCTACCGAGCGCTATTCGAGCACAGATACGCAGTATTTT. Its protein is CAGATERYSSTDTQYF.

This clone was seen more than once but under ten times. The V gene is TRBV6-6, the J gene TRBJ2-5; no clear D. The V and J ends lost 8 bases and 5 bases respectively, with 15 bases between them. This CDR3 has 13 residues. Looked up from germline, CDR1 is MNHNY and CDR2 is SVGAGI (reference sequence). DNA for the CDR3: TGTGCCAGCTCTTTTCAGTACGGGGAGACCCAGTACTTC. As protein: CASSFQYGETQYF.

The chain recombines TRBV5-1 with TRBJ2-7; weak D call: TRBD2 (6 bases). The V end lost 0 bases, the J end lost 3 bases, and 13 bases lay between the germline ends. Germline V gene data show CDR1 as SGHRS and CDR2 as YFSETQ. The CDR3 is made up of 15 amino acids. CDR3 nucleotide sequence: TGCGCCAGCAGCTTGGGCGGGGCGTCTGGCTACGAGCAGTACTTC. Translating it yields CASSLGGASGYEQYF.

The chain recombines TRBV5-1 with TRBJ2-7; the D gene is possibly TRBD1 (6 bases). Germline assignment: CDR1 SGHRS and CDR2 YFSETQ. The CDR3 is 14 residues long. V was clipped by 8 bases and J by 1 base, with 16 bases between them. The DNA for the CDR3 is TGCGCCAGTCGAATTCAACAGGGATCCTACGAGCAGTACTTC. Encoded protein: CASRIQQGSYEQYF.

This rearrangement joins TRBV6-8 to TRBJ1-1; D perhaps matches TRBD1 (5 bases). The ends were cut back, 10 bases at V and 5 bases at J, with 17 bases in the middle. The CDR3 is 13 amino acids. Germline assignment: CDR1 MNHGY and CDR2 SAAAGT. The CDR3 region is CANLRAQRTEAFF. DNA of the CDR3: TGTGCCAACCTCAGGGCTCAAAGGACTGAAGCTTTCTTT.

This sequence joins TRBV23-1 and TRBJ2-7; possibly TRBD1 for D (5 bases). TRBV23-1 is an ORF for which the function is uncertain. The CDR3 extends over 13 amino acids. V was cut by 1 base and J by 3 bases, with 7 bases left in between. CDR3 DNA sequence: TGCGCCAGCAGTCAATGGACAATCTACGAGCAGTACTTC. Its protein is CASSQWTIYEQYF.

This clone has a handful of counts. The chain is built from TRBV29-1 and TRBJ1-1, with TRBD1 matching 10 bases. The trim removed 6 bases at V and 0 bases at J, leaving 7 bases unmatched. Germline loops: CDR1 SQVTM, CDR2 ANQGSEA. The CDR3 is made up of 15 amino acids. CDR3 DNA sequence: TGCAGCGTCGCCCGGACAGGGGGTCTGAACACTGAAGCTTTCTTT. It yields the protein CSVARTGGLNTEAFF.